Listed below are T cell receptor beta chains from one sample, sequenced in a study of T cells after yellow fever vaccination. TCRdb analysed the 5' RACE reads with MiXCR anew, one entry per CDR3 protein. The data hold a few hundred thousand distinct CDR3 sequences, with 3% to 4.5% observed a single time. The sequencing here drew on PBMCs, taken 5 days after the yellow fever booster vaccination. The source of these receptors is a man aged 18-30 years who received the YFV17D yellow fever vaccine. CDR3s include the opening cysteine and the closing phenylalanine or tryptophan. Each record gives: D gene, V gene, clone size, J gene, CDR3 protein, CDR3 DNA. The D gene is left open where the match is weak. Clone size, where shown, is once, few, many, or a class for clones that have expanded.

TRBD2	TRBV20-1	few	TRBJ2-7	CSALRLAGGEQYF	TGCAGTGCTTTGCGACTAGCGGGGGGGGAGCAGTACTTC
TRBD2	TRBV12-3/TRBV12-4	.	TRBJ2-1	CASKGSQEAGVSYNEQFF	TGTGCCAGCAAAGGAAGCCAAGAAGCGGGGGTATCCTACAATGAGCAGTTCTTC
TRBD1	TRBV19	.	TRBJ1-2	CASDRGRENYGYTF	TGTGCCAGTGACAGGGGGCGCGAGAACTATGGCTACACCTTC
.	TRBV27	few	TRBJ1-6	CASSLSMVRSPLHF	TGTGCCAGCAGTTTATCGATGGTCCGTTCACCCCTCCACTTT
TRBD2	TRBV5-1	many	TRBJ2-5	CASSLAGGMKTQYF	TGCGCCAGCAGCTTGGCCGGGGGGATGAAGACCCAGTACTTC
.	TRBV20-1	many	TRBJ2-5	CSAIKPTREETQYF	TGCAGTGCTATCAAGCCGACCAGGGAAGAGACCCAGTACTTC
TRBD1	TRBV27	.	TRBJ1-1	CASSLSTGANTEAFF	TGTGCCAGCAGTTTATCGACAGGGGCAAACACTGAAGCTTTCTTT
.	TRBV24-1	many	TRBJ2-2	CATSDLSRAHTGELFF	TGTGCCACCAGTGATTTAAGCAGGGCCCACACCGGGGAGCTGTTTTTT
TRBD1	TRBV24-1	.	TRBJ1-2	CATRGTDGYTF	TGTGCCACCAGAGGGACAGATGGCTACACCTTC
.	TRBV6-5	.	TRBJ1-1	CASSSGSGWNTEAFF	TGTGCCAGCAGCTCCGGAAGCGGTTGGAACACTGAAGCTTTCTTT
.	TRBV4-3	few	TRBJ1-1	CASSQDLPSGTEAFF	TGCGCCAGCAGCCAAGATCTCCCGAGCGGCACTGAAGCTTTCTTT
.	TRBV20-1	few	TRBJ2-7	CSASWSKTGSGEQYF	TGCAGTGCTAGTTGGTCCAAAACAGGTTCCGGCGAGCAGTACTTC
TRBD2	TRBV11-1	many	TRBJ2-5	CASSLWGTTQETQYF	TGTGCCAGCAGCTTGTGGGGGACTACTCAAGAGACCCAGTACTTC
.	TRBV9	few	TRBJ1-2	CASSVRTDRGYTF	TGTGCCAGCAGCGTTCGGACTGACAGGGGCTACACCTTC
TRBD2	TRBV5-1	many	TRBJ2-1	CASSSSTSGANNEQFF	TGCGCCAGCAGCTCCTCTACTAGCGGGGCAAACAATGAGCAGTTCTTC
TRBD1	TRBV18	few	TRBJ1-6	CASSPPGTGANSPLHF	TGTGCCAGCTCCCCCCCCGGGACAGGGGCGAATTCACCCCTCCACTTT
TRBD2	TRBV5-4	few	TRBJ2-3	CASSLIAGGRGDTQYF	TGTGCCAGCAGCTTGATAGCGGGGGGGCGGGGAGATACGCAGTATTTT
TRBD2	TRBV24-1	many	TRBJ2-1	CATSGGAGSYNEQFF	TGTGCCACCAGTGGGGGAGCGGGGTCCTACAATGAGCAGTTCTTC
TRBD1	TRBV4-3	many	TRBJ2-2	CASSPDRGSGELFF	TGCGCCAGCAGCCCGGACAGGGGGAGCGGGGAGCTGTTTTTT
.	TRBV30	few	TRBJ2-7	CAWSVMGLGAYEQYF	TGTGCCTGGAGTGTAATGGGGTTGGGTGCCTACGAGCAGTACTTC
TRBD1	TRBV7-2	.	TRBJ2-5	CASSGLTGTGSMETQYF	TGTGCCAGCAGCGGCCTAACCGGGACAGGGTCGATGGAGACCCAGTACTTC
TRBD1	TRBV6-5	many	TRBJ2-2	CASSYSLNSQGARIGELFF	TGTGCCAGCAGTTACTCGTTGAATTCCCAGGGGGCGCGTATCGGGGAGCTGTTTTTT
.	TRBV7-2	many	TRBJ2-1	CASSSGPGEQFF	TGTGCCAGCAGCTCAGGACCGGGGGAGCAGTTCTTC
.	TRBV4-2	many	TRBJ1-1	CASSQGYGRRVDTEAFF	TGTGCCAGCAGCCAAGGGTACGGGAGAAGGGTGGATACTGAAGCTTTCTTT
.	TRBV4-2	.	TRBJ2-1	CASSQEFQSSYNEQFF	TGTGCCAGCAGCCAAGAGTTTCAGAGCTCCTACAATGAGCAGTTCTTC